This is a list of T cell receptor beta chains from one sample in a study of cytomegalovirus exposure and HLA in healthy donors. This table comes from immunoSEQ multiplex PCR, and its TCRdb copy is limited to in-frame clones, with some not included. The data contain 100,000 to 150,000 clones, approximately 80% of them singletons. The specimen sequenced was PBMCs. The receptors originated from a woman aged 40 to 50 in good health and CMV-seronegative. The CDR3 runs from the conserved cysteine through the conserved F or W. D genes are given only for firm matches. Not all rows give a size; the values are once, few, many and, for expanded clones, a class.

d_call clone_size j_call v_call cdr3_nt cdr3_aa
- - TRBJ2-3 TRBV11-1 TGTGCCAGCACCCCCTTTCGGACAGATACGCAGTATTTT CASTPFRTDTQYF
- - TRBJ1-1 TRBV28 TGTGCCAGCAGTTTATGGGCAGGGGCGGACACTGAAGCTTTCTTT CASSLWAGADTEAFF
TRBD1 few TRBJ2-7 TRBV29-1 TGCAGCGTTGAAGGGGCCGGGACAGCGATCTACGAGCAGTACTTC CSVEGAGTAIYEQYF
- - TRBJ2-2 TRBV28 TGTGCCAGCAGTTTAGGGCTAGCAAACACCGGGGAGCTGTTTTTT CASSLGLANTGELFF
TRBD2 few TRBJ2-7 TRBV7-2 TGTGCCAGCAGCGGAGGACTAGACTACGAGCAGTACTTC CASSGGLDYEQYF
TRBD2 - TRBJ2-7 TRBV2 TGTGCCAGCAGTCCTTGGGGGACTAGCGGGGGTTACGAGCAGTACTTC CASSPWGTSGGYEQYF
TRBD1 few TRBJ1-2 TRBV28 TGTGCCAGCAGTTATCCAGGGGGATCTGGATTGGATGGCTACACCTTC CASSYPGGSGLDGYTF
- - TRBJ2-3 TRBV2 TGTGCCAGCAGTGTAGGGGTTATCACAGATACGCAGTATTTT CASSVGVITDTQYF
TRBD2 - TRBJ2-1 TRBV25-1 TGTGCCAGCAGTCACGACCGGACTAGCGGGACAAATGAGCAGTTCTTC CASSHDRTSGTNEQFF
- - TRBJ2-5 TRBV11-2 TGTGCCAGCAGCACTCTAGAATGGGAGACCCAGTACTTC CASSTLEWETQYF
- - TRBJ2-5 TRBV5-1 TGCGCCAGCAGACCAACATCCAGCCAAGAGACCCAGTACTTC CASRPTSSQETQYF
TRBD1 - TRBJ1-5 TRBV19 TGTGCCAGTAGTCCGGGGACAGGGGTTATGCGTCAGCCCCAGCATTTT CASSPGTGVMRQPQHF
- - TRBJ2-3 TRBV19 TGTGCCAGTAGTTCTCAGGGGGGAGATACGCAGTATTTT CASSSQGGDTQYF
- - TRBJ2-3 TRBV6-5 TGTGCCAGCAGTTACGTCGCGGGGTTGGATACGCAGTATTTT CASSYVAGLDTQYF
TRBD2 - TRBJ2-5 TRBV5-1 TGCGCCAGCAGCTTGCAAAAGTCCGGACTAGCCTATGGTGAGACCCAGTACTTC CASSLQKSGLAYGETQYF
- - TRBJ1-5 TRBV7-2 TGTGCCAGCAGGTTTCGGGGAGGAGGGCAGCCCCAGCATTTT CASRFRGGGQPQHF
TRBD2 - TRBJ2-7 TRBV7-8 TGTGCCAGCAGCTACCCACCTGGACTAGCGGAAACCTACGAGCAGTACTTC CASSYPPGLAETYEQYF
TRBD1 - TRBJ2-7 TRBV7-2 TGTGCCAGCAGCTTAGCAGGACAGGCCCGCTACGAGCAGTACTTC CASSLAGQARYEQYF
TRBD2 few TRBJ2-1 TRBV30 TGTGCCTGGATCAAGGGACTAGCGGAATACAATGAGCAGTTCTTC CAWIKGLAEYNEQFF
- - TRBJ2-1 TRBV19 TGTGCCAGTAGTTGGGGCCCCGGAGCGCAGCAGTCTGAGCAGTTCTTC CASSWGPGAQQSEQFF
- - TRBJ2-1 TRBV5-4 TGTGCCAGCAGCCAGGGACTCCATGAGCAGTTCTTC CASSQGLHEQFF
- - TRBJ2-5 TRBV6-6 TGTGCCAGCAGTTACCTCAGGTCAGGGGAGACCCAGTACTTC CASSYLRSGETQYF
- - TRBJ2-1 TRBV4-2 TGTGCCAGCAGCCAAGTAACGGCGGCGGGCCTGAATGAGCAGTTCTTC CASSQVTAAGLNEQFF
TRBD2 - TRBJ2-1 TRBV7-9 TGTGCCAGCAGCTTGCTAACGGGGGGGCGGAATGAGCAGTTCTTC CASSLLTGGRNEQFF
- - TRBJ2-3 TRBV7-3 TGTGCCAGCAGCTCTCTGGGGGGGCGAGGCACAGATACGCAGTATTTT CASSSLGGRGTDTQYF
TRBD1 - TRBJ2-5 TRBV5-1 TGCGCCAGCAGCTACGGGACAGCCAGTCAAGAGACCCAGTACTTC CASSYGTASQETQYF
- - TRBJ2-1 TRBV19 TGTGCCAGTAGTGTGGCGCGGGGGCGAAGGACTGATAATGAGCAGTTCTTC CASSVARGRRTDNEQFF
- - TRBJ1-4 TRBV6-5 TGTGCCAGCAGTTACGAGCGGGGCGGTAATGAAAAACTGTTTTTT CASSYERGGNEKLFF
- few TRBJ2-2 TRBV7-3 TGTGCCAGCAGCTTCTCCGTGGACACCGGCGGGGAGCTGTTTTTT CASSFSVDTGGELFF
TRBD1 - TRBJ2-5 TRBV7-9 TGTGCCAGCCGCCGACAGGGGCAAGAGACCCAGTACTTC CASRRQGQETQYF
- once TRBJ2-3 TRBV30 TGTGCCTGGAGGGAGGTAGATACGCAGTATTTT CAWREVDTQYF
- - TRBJ2-5 TRBV10-3 TGTGCCATCAGTGAGGTAGGAGGGGAGACCCAGTACTTC CAISEVGGETQYF
- - TRBJ1-2 TRBV29-1 TGCAGCGTTGCGTACAGCTTCTATGGCTACACCTTC CSVAYSFYGYTF
TRBD1 - TRBJ2-7 TRBV28 TGTGCCAGCAGTTTACCCTCCGGACAGGGGGCGAACGAGCAGTACTTC CASSLPSGQGANEQYF